This TCR beta chain derives from a study of molecular identifiers for immune sequencing clone quantification. The germline CDR1 and CDR2 sequences are LNHNV and YYDKDF (reference sequence). This CDR3 comprises 14 residues. From the PCR reads, TCRdb called clonotypes with MiXCR, one entry per CDR3 protein. Of approximately 97,000 distinct CDR3 sequences listed, 30% to 35% are singletons. A CD8+CD4-CCR7+CD45RA+ phenotype served as the sorting definition for naive CD8 T cells. Study results and limitations: Naive cells had under 1% of molecules in clones above 20 RNA copies, effectors over 98%. Underestimation of highly expanded clone sizes could arise where identical TCR molecules share a barcode.

Worth noting for this clonotype: The antigen is undetermined. Sequence at one end of the junction differs from germline and may be a read error.

This clonotype was obtained from a human donor in good health. Some libraries in this study had Jurkat cell RNA spiked in. The chain combines TRBV15 with TRBJ2-3; D not resolved. Material for sequencing was naive CD8+ T cells from blood, with Jurkat cell RNA spiked in. Stated subset: FACS-sorted CD8+CD4-CCR7+CD45RA+ naive T cells. This CDR3 reads CATSRVSSTDTLYF. The CDR3 coding sequence is TGTGCCACCAGCAGAGTTAGCAGCACAGATACGCTGTATTTT.